This paragraph reports one T cell receptor (beta chain). Ten or more counts support this clonotype. Which antigen it targets is not known. Base-call qualities are not available, and no considerably larger clone is one nucleotide away. Unique molecular identifier barcodes were built into the libraries and used for clonotype quantification. Qiagen AllPrep DNA/RNA Micro kits were used to isolate total RNA, and an Agilent TapeStation was used to check RNA quality. TCR beta libraries were built by 5' RACE: cDNA synthesis followed by two PCR steps using TCR beta constant-region gene-specific primers. Sequencing of the TCR beta libraries was done on an Illumina MiSeq platform. In the paper's pipeline: MIGEC, MiXCR and VDJtools were used to process the reads. The frequency of each clonotype was calculated as the fraction of all unique molecular identifiers in the sample that belonged to that clonotype. Nonfunctional TRBV genes classified in IMGT as pseudogenes or open reading frames, such as TRBV1, TRBV12-1 and TRBV21, were excluded. The public reads were run again by TCRdb, first through fastp at Q25 and then through MiXCR, and only productive beta chains were kept. Every CDR3 protein is listed once, alongside the most common genes and DNA of its rows. The V and J calls come from TCRdb's annotation, not from the publication. The table for this sample lists tens of thousands of distinct CDR3 sequences; just over 2% of them were counted only once. Over 5% of the sample comes from the top ten.

CDR1 is given as MNHNS and CDR2 as SASEGT, both from the germline V gene. Its CDR3 holds 17 amino acids, cysteine through phenylalanine. This entry keeps only the CDR3 DNA: 51 bases, framed from base 1. Clipping removes 1 base from V and 4 bases from J, with 10 as the unmatched junction base count. This record belongs to a study of beta chain bispecific antibodies for T cell cancers (dated by TCRdb to about 2021). The study in broad terms: Healthy donor T cells were cocultured with T cell leukemia lines and bispecific antibodies, and TRBV sequencing of the surviving cells was then used to measure how much each TRBV family was depleted. On the cell surface, TRBV12 (TRBV12-3) was expressed by Jurkat cells, whereas TRBV5-5 was expressed by HPB-ALL cells.

The research as a whole found: Relative to anti-CD19, exposure to anti-TRBV12 lowered the TRBV12-3 share of total TRBV signal by 98% to 99%, while TRBV12-4 dropped by roughly 33%, a change that was not significant. Cross-reactivity of the anti-TRBV5-5 antibody with TRBV5-6 was attributed to high sequence similarity between the two genes. Every sequenced sample contained a mix of leukemia cell line cells and normal T cells, and most targeted TRBV signal came from the leukemia cells rather than from the normal T cells. Apart from the targeted and closely related genes, all other TRBV family members appeared unaffected by the TRBV-directed bispecific antibodies.

This specimen's treatment or condition label, per the study, means: alpha-V12: anti-TRBV12 scFv linked to anti-CD3 scFv. For two to four days, T cells were expanded from blood mononuclear cells using either the anti-CD3 antibody OKT3 or CD3/CD28 Dynabeads. For the anti-TRBV12 bispecific sample, Jurkat leukemia cells were cocultured with normal T cells, and the comparison was a control coculture using an anti-CD19 bispecific. The expanded T cells were grown in RPMI 1640 containing roughly 9.7% fetal bovine serum, recombinant human IL-2 (about 100 IU/ml) and IL-7 (about 4.5 ng/ml). Each coculture mixed around 50,000 target cells and around 50,000 normal T cells with bispecific antibody in around 0.095 mL and was incubated at 37 degrees C for around 17 hours. Each bispecific antibody was composed of two single-chain variable fragments, which were expressed in a single-chain diabody format with a His tag. Healthy human donors supplied the effector T cells, with peripheral blood mononuclear cells isolated from leukapheresis samples using Ficoll density gradient centrifugation.

The receptor was isolated from a human donor in good health. Some clones in this sample may be carry-over from other donors' samples. The specimen was healthy donor T cells cultured with leukemia cells, collected from a culture containing a bispecific antibody targeting TCR Vbeta12. Recombination connected TRBV6-1 to TRBJ1-5; 7 central bases correspond to TRBD1. The bases read TGTGCCAGCAGTGAAGGCCTAGGGACAGTTACTAATCAGCCCCAGCATTTT. This sequence encodes CASSEGLGTVTNQPQHF.